The TCR beta chain under discussion was sequenced for a study of blood T cell repertoires in COVID-19 (TCRdb year 2020). About the study as a whole: Collaborator samples came from the United States, Italy and Spain and covered acute and convalescent phases of COVID-19. Where HLA class I and class II types were available, the types were taken from metadata supplied by the sample provider, not from assay-based typing. Nearly every sample came with metadata listing a de-identified subject ID, COVID-19 status, age in years and sex. Samples came from the ongoing ImmuneRACE study (first 160 participants) plus 1,254 subjects from 6 global collaborators. Subjects who had been exposed to COVID-19, were actively infected with it, or had recovered from it provided the deeply sampled blood TCRbeta repertoires that made up the dataset. The material from the prospective study consisted of cDNA or gDNA derived from T cells, B-cell-depleted T cells, or PBMCs. The repertoires were made available in a free public database intended to serve as a resource for research on the immune response to SARS-CoV-2. The full study reports these points: The quantity of clinical and demographic metadata differed by source and by participant and was supplied without curation.

Collaborating institutions collected whole blood in K2EDTA tubes following their own protocols. For TCRbeta analysis, collaborators shipped samples as frozen whole blood, isolated PBMCs, or DNA extracted from either of those sample types. With respect to this clone: It has no known antigen specificity. Per-nucleotide qualities are absent, and no much larger clonotype sits a single base away.

The germline V gene provides CDR1 KGHDR and CDR2 SFDVKD. The CDR3 has 13 amino acids, counting the end cysteine and phenylalanine. Just the 39-base CDR3 DNA is kept, in frame starting at base 1. Trimming at the junction amounts to 0 bases on V and 8 bases on J, and the germline ends lie 6 bases apart. The immunoSEQ Assay, a bias-controlled multiplex PCR, was used to amplify TCRbeta CDR3 regions from genomic DNA. The original methods were these. Nucleated cell counts per sample were estimated from amplification of reference gene primers within the assay. Sequence reads were collapsed and filtered to measure the absolute abundance of every unique TCRbeta CDR3 rearrangement. For each sample, productive Simpson clonality was calculated as the square root of Simpson's diversity index over productive rearrangements. The clones in this table, taken by TCRdb from immuneACCESS, are in-frame only. Not every clone is retained; where verified, under half of the shortfall comes from an unresolved V gene, and the cause of the rest is unknown. Clone size and V and J calls were adopted from that table, with D and trimming inferred from the DNA. For this sample there are some 190,000 clones; under 90% appear just once. Clones ranked in the top ten supply about a fifth of the sample.

Here the chain combines TRBV24-1 and TRBJ1-4; the best D guess is TRBD1, with 5 bases matching. The sequence was collected from a human donor in a cohort sampled during active COVID-19. Input material: peripheral blood. The CDR3 protein: CATSDLGGEKLFF. The nucleotides read TGTGCCACCAGTGATTTGGGGGGGGAAAAACTGTTTTTT.